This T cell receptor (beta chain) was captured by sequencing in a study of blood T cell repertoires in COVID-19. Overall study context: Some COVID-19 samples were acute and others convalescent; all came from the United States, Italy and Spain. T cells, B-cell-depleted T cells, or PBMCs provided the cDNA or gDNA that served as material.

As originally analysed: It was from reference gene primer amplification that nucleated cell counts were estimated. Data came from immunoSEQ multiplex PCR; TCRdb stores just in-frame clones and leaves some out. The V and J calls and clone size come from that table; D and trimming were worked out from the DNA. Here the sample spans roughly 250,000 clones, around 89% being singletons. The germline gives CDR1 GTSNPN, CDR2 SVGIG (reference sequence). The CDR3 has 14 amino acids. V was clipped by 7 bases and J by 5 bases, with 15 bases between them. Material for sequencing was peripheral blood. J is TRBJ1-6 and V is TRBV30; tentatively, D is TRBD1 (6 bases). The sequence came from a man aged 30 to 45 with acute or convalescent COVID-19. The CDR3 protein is CAYQRTVDNSPLHF. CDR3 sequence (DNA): TGTGCCTACCAGAGGACAGTTGATAATTCACCCCTCCACTTT. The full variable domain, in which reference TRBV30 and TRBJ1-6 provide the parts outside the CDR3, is SQTIHQWPATLVQPVGSPLSLECTVEGTSNPNLYWYRQAAGRGLQLLFYSVGIGQISSEVPQNLSASRPQDRQFILSSKKLLLSDSGFYLCAYQRTVDNSPLHFGNGTRLTVT.